Listed below are T cell receptor beta chains from one sample, sequenced in a study of T cell responses to AZD1222 COVID-19 vaccine. The table came from immunoSEQ multiplex PCR; TCRdb's copy has only in-frame clones and leaves some out. The sample records roughly 80,000 clones, approximately 88% being singletons. The sample in question was peripheral blood, obtained on day 0 of MenACWY control vaccination. The receptors stem from an adult in good health. CDR3s include the opening cysteine and the closing phenylalanine or tryptophan. Each record gives: J gene, V gene, clone size, D gene, CDR3 protein, CDR3 DNA. The D gene is left open where the match is weak. The listing skips clone size in some rows; elsewhere it reads once, few, many or a size class.

J: TRBJ1-4; V: TRBV29-1; size: .; D: .; CDR3: CSVAGVSEKLFF; DNA: TGCAGCGTTGCGGGGGTTAGTGAAAAACTGTTTTTT
J: TRBJ1-1; V: TRBV7-2; size: .; D: TRBD1; CDR3: CASSLAGTGGTEAFF; DNA: TGTGCCAGCAGCCTAGCCGGGACAGGGGGCACTGAAGCTTTCTTT
J: TRBJ1-6; V: TRBV7-2; size: .; D: TRBD1; CDR3: CASSLGQGGSPLHF; DNA: TGTGCCAGCAGCTTAGGACAGGGAGGGTCACCCCTCCACTTT
J: TRBJ2-3; V: TRBV28; size: once; D: .; CDR3: CASKASGPGTDTQYF; DNA: TGTGCCAGCAAGGCATCGGGGCCCGGCACAGATACGCAGTATTTT
J: TRBJ2-3; V: TRBV27; size: .; D: .; CDR3: CASSFARLGTDTQYF; DNA: TGTGCCAGCAGTTTTGCCCGCTTAGGCACAGATACGCAGTATTTT
J: TRBJ1-2; V: TRBV9; size: .; D: .; CDR3: CASSVDSVGPYGYTF; DNA: TGTGCCAGCAGCGTCGACAGTGTAGGCCCCTATGGCTACACCTTC
J: TRBJ1-4; V: TRBV6-6; size: .; D: .; CDR3: CASSRITSGQTNEKLFF; DNA: TGTGCCAGCAGTCGAATCACCTCCGGGCAAACTAATGAAAAACTGTTTTTT
J: TRBJ1-1; V: TRBV27; size: once; D: .; CDR3: CASSLRTEVAEAFF; DNA: TGTGCCAGCAGTTTACGGACGGAGGTTGCTGAAGCTTTCTTT
J: TRBJ1-2; V: TRBV6-2/TRBV6-3; size: .; D: .; CDR3: CASSRDRVTNYGYTF; DNA: TGTGCCAGCAGTCGAGACCGGGTTACTAACTATGGCTACACCTTC
J: TRBJ1-6; V: TRBV6-6; size: .; D: TRBD1; CDR3: CASSYSTGATNSPLHF; DNA: TGTGCCAGCAGTTACTCGACAGGGGCTACGAATTCACCCCTCCACTTT
J: TRBJ2-3; V: TRBV19; size: .; D: .; CDR3: CASSMAQGLHTDTQYF; DNA: TGTGCCAGTAGTATGGCACAGGGCCTGCACACAGATACGCAGTATTTT
J: TRBJ2-1; V: TRBV5-6; size: .; D: TRBD2; CDR3: CASSLPPGGTFF; DNA: TGTGCCAGCAGCCTCCCCCCGGGGGGGACTTTCTTC
J: TRBJ2-3; V: TRBV19; size: .; D: TRBD2; CDR3: CASSPRTSGRTLFTDTQYF; DNA: TGTGCCAGTAGTCCTCGGACTAGCGGACGTACCCTTTTCACAGATACGCAGTATTTT
J: TRBJ1-1; V: TRBV5-1; size: .; D: .; CDR3: CASSRRPQGANTEAFF; DNA: TGCGCCAGCAGCAGGAGACCCCAAGGAGCTAACACTGAAGCTTTCTTT
J: TRBJ1-1; V: TRBV11-2; size: once; D: TRBD1; CDR3: CASSHARTGREAFF; DNA: TGTGCCAGCAGCCATGCTAGGACAGGCCGTGAGGCTTTCTTT
J: TRBJ1-1; V: TRBV16; size: .; D: .; CDR3: CASSQSRGEIKNTEAFF; DNA: TGTGCCAGCAGCCAATCGAGAGGGGAGATCAAGAACACTGAAGCTTTCTTT
J: TRBJ2-7; V: TRBV3-1/TRBV3-2; size: once; D: TRBD2; CDR3: CASSHSTSGGQYEQYF; DNA: TGTGCCAGCAGCCATTCGACTAGCGGGGGCCAATACGAGCAGTACTTC